This TCR beta chain is from a study of T cell responses to AZD1222 COVID-19 vaccine. Only in-frame clones appear in the TCRdb table, and some are missing; sequencing was by immunoSEQ multiplex PCR. Among fewer than 80,000 clones listed, around 89% were seen once. The CDR3 is 15 residues long. Trimming at V came to 2 bases and at J to 3 bases, leaving 3 bases not matched to a gene. Germline V CDR1 and CDR2: LNHDA, SQIVND (reference sequence). The rearrangement links TRBV19 to TRBJ2-7, with 11 bases identical to TRBD1. The material sequenced was peripheral blood, taken 28 days after the second dose of the MenACWY control vaccine. The receptor's source is an adult who received the MenACWY meningococcal vaccine as a control. CDR3 DNA sequence: TGTGCCAGTAGTATATCGGGGACAGGGGGCTACGAGCAGTACTTC. It codes for CASSISGTGGYEQYF.